A selection of T cell receptor beta chains follows, all from one sample in a study of cytomegalovirus exposure and HLA in healthy donors. Some clones are missing from TCRdb's copy, which holds only in-frame ones; the method was immunoSEQ multiplex PCR. The sample lists approximately 280,000 clones, roughly 89% occurring once. What was sequenced was PBMCs. These receptors were taken from a woman between 18 and 29 years old in good health and CMV-seronegative. Each CDR3 is given with its conserved first and last residue. A D gene is named only where the DNA matches it firmly. Clone size is given for some rows only: seen once, a few or many times, or a class if the clone is expanded.

V: TRBV30
size: once
J: TRBJ1-5
D: TRBD1
CDR3: CAWSRGRQGNQPQHF
DNA: TGTGCCTGGTCCAGGGGGCGACAGGGCAATCAGCCCCAGCATTTT

V: TRBV5-6
size: -
J: TRBJ2-5
D: TRBD2
CDR3: CASSENGGGRGETQYF
DNA: TGTGCCAGCAGTGAGAACGGGGGGGGCCGGGGAGAGACCCAGTACTTC

V: TRBV2
size: -
J: TRBJ1-6
D: TRBD1
CDR3: CASEDDRGYSPLHF
DNA: TGTGCCAGCGAAGACGACAGGGGCTATTCACCCCTCCACTTT

V: TRBV6-6
size: -
J: TRBJ2-1
D: -
CDR3: CASSNDRSSYNEQFF
DNA: TGTGCCAGCAGTAACGACAGGAGCTCCTACAATGAGCAGTTCTTC

V: TRBV5-4
size: -
J: TRBJ2-5
D: TRBD1
CDR3: CASSLVGQGPQETQYF
DNA: TGTGCCAGCAGCTTGGTAGGACAGGGACCCCAAGAGACCCAGTACTTC

V: TRBV18
size: -
J: TRBJ1-1
D: -
CDR3: CASSPLGGNTEAFF
DNA: TGTGCCAGCTCACCTTTAGGGGGGAACACTGAAGCTTTCTTT

V: TRBV11-2
size: once
J: TRBJ1-3
D: TRBD1
CDR3: CASSFDRGGNTIYF
DNA: TGTGCCAGCAGCTTCGACAGGGGAGGAAACACCATATATTTT

V: TRBV27
size: -
J: TRBJ1-6
D: TRBD1
CDR3: CASSPRGQVEYNSPLHF
DNA: TGTGCCAGCAGTCCCCGTGGACAGGTGGAATATAATTCACCCCTCCACTTT

V: TRBV10-3
size: -
J: TRBJ2-1
D: TRBD2
CDR3: CAISETGGGGNEQFF
DNA: TGTGCCATCAGTGAGACGGGCGGGGGGGGCAATGAGCAGTTCTTC

V: TRBV6-4
size: -
J: TRBJ2-1
D: -
CDR3: CASSGGEWNEQFF
DNA: TGTGCCAGCAGTGGCGGGGAGTGGAATGAGCAGTTCTTC

V: TRBV19
size: few
J: TRBJ1-6
D: TRBD1
CDR3: CASNPTGANNSPLHF
DNA: TGTGCCAGTAACCCTACAGGGGCTAATAATTCACCCCTCCACTTT

V: TRBV7-7
size: -
J: TRBJ2-7
D: TRBD2
CDR3: CASSLPKLEGLADKRGYEQYF
DNA: TGTGCCAGCAGCTTACCAAAACTAGAAGGACTAGCGGATAAAAGGGGCTACGAGCAGTACTTC

V: TRBV7-9
size: -
J: TRBJ2-1
D: -
CDR3: CASSLGRNEQFF
DNA: TGTGCCAGCAGCTTAGGCAGGAATGAGCAGTTCTTC

V: TRBV27
size: -
J: TRBJ2-1
D: TRBD1
CDR3: CASSYRGAEQFF
DNA: TGTGCCAGCAGTTACAGGGGGGCTGAGCAGTTCTTC

V: TRBV20-1
size: -
J: TRBJ2-7
D: -
CDR3: CSASDSYEQYF
DNA: TGCAGTGCTAGCGACAGCTACGAGCAGTACTTC

V: TRBV7-8
size: -
J: TRBJ2-7
D: TRBD2
CDR3: CASSLFKSETSGGALPYEQYF
DNA: TGTGCCAGCAGCTTATTTAAGTCCGAGACTAGCGGGGGGGCCCTCCCCTACGAGCAGTACTTC

V: TRBV9
size: -
J: TRBJ2-1
D: TRBD2
CDR3: CASRKGLADYNEQFF
DNA: TGTGCCAGCAGGAAAGGACTAGCGGACTACAATGAGCAGTTCTTC

V: TRBV6-1
size: -
J: TRBJ2-3
D: -
CDR3: CASSERQAPTTDTQYF
DNA: TGTGCCAGCAGTGAGCGACAGGCCCCCACCACAGATACGCAGTATTTT

V: TRBV2
size: -
J: TRBJ1-4
D: TRBD1
CDR3: CASSEAMDREEKLFF
DNA: TGTGCCAGCAGTGAAGCGATGGACAGGGAAGAAAAACTGTTTTTT

V: TRBV12-5
size: -
J: TRBJ2-5
D: -
CDR3: CASGFPTLQGTQYF
DNA: TGTGCTAGTGGTTTCCCCACCCTCCAGGGGACCCAGTACTTC

V: TRBV18
size: -
J: TRBJ1-4
D: -
CDR3: CASSPPNRAPPAENEGLFF
DNA: TGTGCCAGCTCACCCCCGAACAGGGCCCCCCCGGCCGAGAACGAGGGACTGTTTTTT

V: TRBV5-1
size: -
J: TRBJ2-7
D: TRBD2
CDR3: CASSISPGLAGKEQYF
DNA: TGCGCCAGCAGCATTTCTCCGGGACTAGCGGGGAAAGAGCAGTACTTC

V: TRBV28
size: -
J: TRBJ2-3
D: TRBD1
CDR3: CASGDRHTDTQYF
DNA: TGTGCCAGCGGGGACAGACACACAGATACGCAGTATTTT

V: TRBV29-1
size: -
J: TRBJ1-1
D: -
CDR3: CSGTSGQTEAFF
DNA: TGCAGCGGGACTTCCGGACAGACTGAAGCTTTCTTT